This T cell receptor beta chain stems from a study of immune cell composition in non-small cell lung cancer. Assay: immunoSEQ multiplex PCR; the TCRdb copy retains only in-frame clones and omits some. In the table there are 2,000 to 2,500 clones, 75% to 85% of which are singletons. From germline, CDR1 is MDHEN and CDR2 SYDVKM. There are 16 residues in the CDR3. The V gene lost 6 bases and the J gene lost 4 bases, with 22 bases spanning the gap. The clonotype comes from a human donor with non-small cell lung cancer. What was sequenced was lung tumor tissue. The rearrangement links TRBV28 to TRBJ2-7, with a possible D match to TRBD2 (7 bases). This chain's CDR3 is CASSPNRAGAKYEQYF. The DNA of the CDR3 is TGTGCCAGCAGCCCTAACCGGGCGGGGGCGAAGTACGAGCAGTACTTC.